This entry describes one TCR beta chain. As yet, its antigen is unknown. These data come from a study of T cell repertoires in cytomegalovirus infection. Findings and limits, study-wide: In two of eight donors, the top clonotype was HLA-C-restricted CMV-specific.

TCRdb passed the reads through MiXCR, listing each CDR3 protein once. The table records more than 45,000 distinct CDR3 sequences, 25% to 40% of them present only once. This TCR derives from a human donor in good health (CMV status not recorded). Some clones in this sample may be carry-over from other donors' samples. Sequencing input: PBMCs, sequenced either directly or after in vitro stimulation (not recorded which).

For the CDR3, the DNA is TGTGCCAGTAGTTCCAGGGCACAAGAGACCCAGTACTTC. This codes for CASSSRAQETQYF. The chain has TRBV19 and TRBJ2-5; perhaps TRBD1 as D (5 bases). The CDR3 has 13 residues. Per the germline V gene, CDR1 is LNHDA and CDR2 is SQIVND (reference sequence). V was shortened by 5 bases and J by 2 bases, with 9 bases between the two germline ends.